This TCR beta chain was captured in a study of blood T cell repertoires in COVID-19. Looking at the study overall: Acute and convalescent COVID-19 samples came from the United States, Italy and Spain. T cells, B-cell-depleted T cells, or PBMCs provided the cDNA or gDNA that served as material.

In the authors' methods: Reference gene primer amplification gave nucleated cell count estimates. Repertoires were generated with immunoSEQ multiplex PCR, while TCRdb's copy carries only in-frame clones and drops some. That table furnishes V, J and clone size, whereas the DNA furnished D and trimming. This table holds about 300,000 clones, approximately 88% found once. Germline values: CDR1 MGHRA, CDR2 YSYEKL. Trimming cost V 3 bases and J 5 bases, with 13 bases left between them. The CDR3 is made up of 15 amino acids. The V and J genes are TRBV4-1 and TRBJ2-2, with D possibly TRBD2 on 5 matching bases. The sequenced sample consisted of peripheral blood. The clonotype was recovered from a man in his late teens or twenties with active or convalescent COVID-19. The CDR3 DNA reads TGCGCCAGCAGCCAGGAGGAGGTGGGGACCGGGGAGCTGTTTTTT. Amino acid sequence: CASSQEEVGTGELFF.